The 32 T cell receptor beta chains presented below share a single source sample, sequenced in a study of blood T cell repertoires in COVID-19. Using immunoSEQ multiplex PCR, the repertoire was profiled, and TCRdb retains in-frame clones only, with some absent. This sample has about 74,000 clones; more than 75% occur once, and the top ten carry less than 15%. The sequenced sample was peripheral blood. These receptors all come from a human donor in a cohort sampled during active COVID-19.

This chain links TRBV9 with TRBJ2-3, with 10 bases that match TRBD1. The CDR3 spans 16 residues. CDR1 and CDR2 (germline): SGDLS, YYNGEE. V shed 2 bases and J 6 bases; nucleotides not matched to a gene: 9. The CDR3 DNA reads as TGTGCCAGCAGCGTCGGGACAGGGGCGCCGACCGATACGCAGTATTTT. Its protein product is CASSVGTGAPTDTQYF.

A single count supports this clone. The CDR3 sequence is CASSEGTATDTQYF. The CDR3 DNA sequence: TGTGCCAGCAGTGAAGGGACAGCCACAGATACGCAGTATTTT. The rearrangement uses TRBV6-1 and TRBJ2-3; a weak D match, TRBD1 (6 bases). The CDR3 extends over 14 amino acids. From germline, CDR1 is MNHNS and CDR2 SASEGT. V was shortened by 1 base and J by 2 bases, with 7 bases between the two germline ends.

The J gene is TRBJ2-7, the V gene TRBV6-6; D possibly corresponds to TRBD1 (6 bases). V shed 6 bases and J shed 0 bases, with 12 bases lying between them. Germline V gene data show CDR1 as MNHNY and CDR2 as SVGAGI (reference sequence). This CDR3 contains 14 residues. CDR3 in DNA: TGTGCCAGCAGCAGACAGGAAATCTCCTACGAGCAGTACTTC. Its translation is CASSRQEISYEQYF.

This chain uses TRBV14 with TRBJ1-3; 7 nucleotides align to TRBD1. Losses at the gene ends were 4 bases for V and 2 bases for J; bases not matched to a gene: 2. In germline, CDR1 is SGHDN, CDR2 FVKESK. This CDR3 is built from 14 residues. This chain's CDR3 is CASSLGTAGNTIYF. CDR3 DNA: TGTGCCAGCAGCCTCGGGACAGCTGGAAACACCATATATTTT.

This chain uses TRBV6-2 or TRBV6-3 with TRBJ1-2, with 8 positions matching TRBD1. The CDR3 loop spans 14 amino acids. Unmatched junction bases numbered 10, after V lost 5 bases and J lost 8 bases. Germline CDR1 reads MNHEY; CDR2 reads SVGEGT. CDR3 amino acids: CASSARQGRGGYTF. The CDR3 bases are TGTGCCAGCAGTGCCCGACAGGGGCGCGGAGGCTACACCTTC.

DNA of the CDR3: TGTGCCAGCAGTGACTGGGCCTCGGAACATCAGCCCCAGCATTTT. The encoded protein is CASSDWASEHQPQHF. The chain has TRBV6-4 and TRBJ1-5, with D unclear. The V and J ends lost 1 base and 5 bases respectively, with 12 bases between them. The CDR3 covers 15 residues. Germline V lookup: CDR1 MRHNA, CDR2 SNTAGT.

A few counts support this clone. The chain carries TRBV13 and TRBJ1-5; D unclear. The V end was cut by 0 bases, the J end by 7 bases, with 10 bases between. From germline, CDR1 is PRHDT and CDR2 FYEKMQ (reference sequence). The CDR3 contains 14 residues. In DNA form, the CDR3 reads TGTGCCAGCAGCTTAGGCCGATCGGGGCAGCCCCAGCATTTT. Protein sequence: CASSLGRSGQPQHF.

The CDR3: CASSQLVGRTQYF. CDR3 bases: TGTGCCAGCAGCCAATTAGTCGGTCGTACGCAGTATTTT. The chain carries TRBV4-2 and TRBJ2-3; D unclear. The V end was cut by 2 bases, the J end by 8 bases, with 11 bases between. Germline CDR1 reads LGHNA; CDR2 reads YNFKEQ. The CDR3 spans 13 residues.

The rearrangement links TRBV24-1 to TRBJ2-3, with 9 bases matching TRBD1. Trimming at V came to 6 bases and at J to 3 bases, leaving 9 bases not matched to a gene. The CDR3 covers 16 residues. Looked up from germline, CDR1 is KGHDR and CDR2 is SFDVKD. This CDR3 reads CATSPPGQGKTDTQYF. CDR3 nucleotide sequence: TGTGCCACCAGTCCGCCGGGACAGGGTAAGACAGATACGCAGTATTTT.

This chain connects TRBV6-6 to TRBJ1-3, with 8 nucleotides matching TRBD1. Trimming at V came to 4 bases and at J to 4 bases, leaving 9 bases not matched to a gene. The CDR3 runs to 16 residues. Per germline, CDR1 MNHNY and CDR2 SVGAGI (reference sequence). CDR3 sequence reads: CASSSSVTGVGNTIYF. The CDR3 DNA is TGTGCCAGCAGTTCTTCAGTGACAGGGGTGGGAAACACCATATATTTT.

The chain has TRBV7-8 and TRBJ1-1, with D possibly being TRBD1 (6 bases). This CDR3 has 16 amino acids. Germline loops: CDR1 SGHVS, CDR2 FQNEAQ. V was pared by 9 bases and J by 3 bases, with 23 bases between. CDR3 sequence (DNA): TGTGCCAGTCACCAAGGGGGGGGCAATAGGTACACTGAAGCTTTCTTT. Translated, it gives CASHQGGGNRYTEAFF.

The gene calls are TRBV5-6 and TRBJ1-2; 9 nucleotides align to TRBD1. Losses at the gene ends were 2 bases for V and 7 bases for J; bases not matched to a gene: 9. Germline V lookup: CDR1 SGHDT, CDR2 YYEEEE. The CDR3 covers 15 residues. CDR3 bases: TGTGCCAGCAGCTTTTTGACAGGGGGTGGATCTGGCTACACCTTC. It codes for CASSFLTGGGSGYTF.

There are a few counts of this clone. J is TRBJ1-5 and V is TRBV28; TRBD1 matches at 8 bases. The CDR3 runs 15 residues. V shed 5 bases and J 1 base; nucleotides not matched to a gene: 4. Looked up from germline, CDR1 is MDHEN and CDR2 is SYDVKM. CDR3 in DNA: TGTGCCAGCAGTCCAGGGGGCAGGAGCAATCAGCCCCAGCATTTT. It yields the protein CASSPGGRSNQPQHF.

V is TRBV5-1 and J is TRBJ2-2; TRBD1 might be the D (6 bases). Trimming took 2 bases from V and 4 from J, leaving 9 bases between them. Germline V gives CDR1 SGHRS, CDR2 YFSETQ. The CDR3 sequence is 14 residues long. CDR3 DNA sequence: TGCGCCAGCAGCTTAAACAGGGCCACCGGGGAGCTGTTTTTT. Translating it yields CASSLNRATGELFF.

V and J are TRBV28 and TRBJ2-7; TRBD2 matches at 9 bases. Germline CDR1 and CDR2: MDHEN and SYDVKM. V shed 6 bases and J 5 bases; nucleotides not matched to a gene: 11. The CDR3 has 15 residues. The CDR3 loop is CASSVGGLAYNEQYF. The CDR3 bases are TGTGCCAGCAGCGTTGGGGGACTAGCTTACAACGAGCAGTACTTC.

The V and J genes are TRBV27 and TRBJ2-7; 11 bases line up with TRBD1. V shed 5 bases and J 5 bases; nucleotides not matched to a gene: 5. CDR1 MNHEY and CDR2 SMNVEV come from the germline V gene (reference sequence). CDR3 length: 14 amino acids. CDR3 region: CASSPRDRGNEQYF. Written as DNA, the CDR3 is TGTGCCAGCAGTCCGAGGGACAGGGGGAACGAGCAGTACTTC.

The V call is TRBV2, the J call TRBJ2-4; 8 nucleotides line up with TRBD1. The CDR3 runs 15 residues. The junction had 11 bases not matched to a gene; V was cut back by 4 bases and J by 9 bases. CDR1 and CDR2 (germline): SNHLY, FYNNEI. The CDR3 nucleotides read TGTGCCAGCAGTGGGGAGGCAGGGGGCATTAGCATTCAGTACTTC. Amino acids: CASSGEAGGISIQYF.

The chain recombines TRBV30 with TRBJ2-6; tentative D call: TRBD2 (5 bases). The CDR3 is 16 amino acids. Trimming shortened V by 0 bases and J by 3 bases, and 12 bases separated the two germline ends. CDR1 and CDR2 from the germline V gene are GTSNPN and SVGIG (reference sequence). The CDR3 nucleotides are TGTGCCTGGAGTGTAGGTCGGACTGGTGGGGCCAACGTCCTGACTTTC. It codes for CAWSVGRTGGANVLTF.

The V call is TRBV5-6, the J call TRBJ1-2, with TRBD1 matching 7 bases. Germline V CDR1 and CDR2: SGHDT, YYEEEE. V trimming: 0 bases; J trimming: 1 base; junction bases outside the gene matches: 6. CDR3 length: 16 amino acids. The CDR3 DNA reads TGTGCCAGCAGCTTGGGTGCAGGGGGTTTTAACTATGGCTACACCTTC. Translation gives CASSLGAGGFNYGYTF.

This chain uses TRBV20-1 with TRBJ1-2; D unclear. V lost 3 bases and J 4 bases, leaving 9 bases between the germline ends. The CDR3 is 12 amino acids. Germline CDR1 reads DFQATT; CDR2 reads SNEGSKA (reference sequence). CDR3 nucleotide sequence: TGCAGTGCTAGTCGGGGAAGCTATGGCTACACCTTC. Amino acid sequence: CSASRGSYGYTF.

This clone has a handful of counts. CDR3 sequence reads: CASSAQDMTSTEAFF. The DNA of the CDR3 is TGTGCCAGCAGCGCCCAAGACATGACCAGCACTGAAGCTTTCTTT. The chain has TRBV7-8 and TRBJ1-1; D unresolved. CDR3 size: 15 residues. Germline V gene data show CDR1 as SGHVS and CDR2 as FQNEAQ. Trimming pared 5 bases from V and 4 bases from J, leaving 17 bases between.

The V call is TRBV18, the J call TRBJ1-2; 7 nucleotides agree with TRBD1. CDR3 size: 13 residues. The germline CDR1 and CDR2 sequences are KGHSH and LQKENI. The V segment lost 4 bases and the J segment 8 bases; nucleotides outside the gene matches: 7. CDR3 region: CASSLGQVEGYTF. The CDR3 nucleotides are TGTGCCAGCTCACTCGGACAGGTAGAGGGCTACACCTTC.

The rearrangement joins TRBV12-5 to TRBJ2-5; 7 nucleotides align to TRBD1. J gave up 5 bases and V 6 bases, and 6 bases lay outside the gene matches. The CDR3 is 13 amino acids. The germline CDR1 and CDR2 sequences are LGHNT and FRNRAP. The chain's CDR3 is CASGQGTGETQYF. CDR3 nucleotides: TGTGCTAGTGGACAGGGGACCGGGGAGACCCAGTACTTC.

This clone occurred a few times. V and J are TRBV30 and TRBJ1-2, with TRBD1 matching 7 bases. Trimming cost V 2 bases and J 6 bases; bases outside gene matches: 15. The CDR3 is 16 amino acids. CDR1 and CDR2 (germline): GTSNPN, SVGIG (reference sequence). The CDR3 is CAWSTTSSLTGNGYTF. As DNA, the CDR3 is TGTGCCTGGAGTACGACGTCCTCCCTGACAGGGAATGGCTACACCTTC.

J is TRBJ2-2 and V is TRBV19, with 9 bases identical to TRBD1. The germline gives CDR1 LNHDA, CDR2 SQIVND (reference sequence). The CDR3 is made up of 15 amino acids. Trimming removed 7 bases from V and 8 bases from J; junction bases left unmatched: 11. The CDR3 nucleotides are TGTGCCAGTAATCTGGGACAGGGCTTGGTTGGGGAGCTGTTTTTT. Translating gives CASNLGQGLVGELFF.

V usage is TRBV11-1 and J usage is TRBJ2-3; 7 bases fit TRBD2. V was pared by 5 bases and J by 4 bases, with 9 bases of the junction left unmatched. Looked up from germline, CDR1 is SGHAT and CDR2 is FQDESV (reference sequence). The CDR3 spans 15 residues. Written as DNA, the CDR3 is TGTGCCAGCAGCAGATTTGCGGGAGCCGCAGATACGCAGTATTTT. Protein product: CASSRFAGAADTQYF. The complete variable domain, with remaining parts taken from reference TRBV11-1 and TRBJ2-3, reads EAEVAQSPRYKITEKSQAVAFWCDPISGHATLYWYRQILGQGPELLVQFQDESVVDDSQLPKDRFSAERLKGVDSTLKIQPAELGDSAMYLCASSRFAGAADTQYFGPGTRLTVL.

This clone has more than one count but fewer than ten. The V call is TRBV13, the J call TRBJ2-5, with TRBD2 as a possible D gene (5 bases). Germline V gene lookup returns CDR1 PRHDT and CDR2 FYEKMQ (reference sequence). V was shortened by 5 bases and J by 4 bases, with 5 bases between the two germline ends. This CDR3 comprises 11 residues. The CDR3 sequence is CASSTRETQYF. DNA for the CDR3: TGTGCCAGCAGCACTAGAGAGACCCAGTACTTC.

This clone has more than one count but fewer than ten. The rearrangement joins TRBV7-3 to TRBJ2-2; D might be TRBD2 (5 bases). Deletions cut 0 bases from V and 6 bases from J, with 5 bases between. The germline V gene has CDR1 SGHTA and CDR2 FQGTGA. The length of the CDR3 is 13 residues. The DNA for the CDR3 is TGTGCCAGCAGCTTAACGCGGGCCGGGGAGCTGTTTTTT. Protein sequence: CASSLTRAGELFF.

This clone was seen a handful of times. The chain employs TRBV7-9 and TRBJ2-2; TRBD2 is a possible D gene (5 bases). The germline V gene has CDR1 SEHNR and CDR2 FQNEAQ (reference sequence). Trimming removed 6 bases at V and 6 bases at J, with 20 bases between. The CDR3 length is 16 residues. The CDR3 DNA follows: TGTGCCAGCAGTTCCGCTAAGTTAACTAGGGCCGGGGAGCTGTTTTTT. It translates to CASSSAKLTRAGELFF.

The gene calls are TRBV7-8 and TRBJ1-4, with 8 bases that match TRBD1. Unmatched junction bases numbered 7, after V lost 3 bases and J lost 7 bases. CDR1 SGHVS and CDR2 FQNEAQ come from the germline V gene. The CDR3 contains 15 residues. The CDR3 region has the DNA TGTGCCAGCAGCTTCCGTTCAACAGGGGGTGAAAAACTGTTTTTT. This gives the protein CASSFRSTGGEKLFF.

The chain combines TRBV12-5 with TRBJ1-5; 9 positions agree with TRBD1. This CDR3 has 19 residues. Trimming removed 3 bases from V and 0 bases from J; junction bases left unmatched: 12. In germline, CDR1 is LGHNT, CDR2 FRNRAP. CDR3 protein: CASGFRRDRDRYSNQPQHF. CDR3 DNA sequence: TGTGCTAGTGGTTTCCGCCGGGACAGGGATCGCTATAGCAATCAGCCCCAGCATTTT.

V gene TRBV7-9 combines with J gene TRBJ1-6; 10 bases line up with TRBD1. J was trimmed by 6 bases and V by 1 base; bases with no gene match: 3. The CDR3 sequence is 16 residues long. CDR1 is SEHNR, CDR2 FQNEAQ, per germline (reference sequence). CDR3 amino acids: CASSLGTGGPNSPLHF. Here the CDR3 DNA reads TGTGCCAGCAGCTTAGGGACAGGGGGACCTAATTCACCCCTCCACTTT.